Presented here are 8 T cell receptor beta chains from one specimen sequenced in a study of blood T cell repertoires in COVID-19. Assay used: immunoSEQ multiplex PCR; TCRdb lists only in-frame clones, some missing. The sample contains some 71,000 clones, roughly 84% of which appear only once. What was sequenced was peripheral blood. The receptors come from a woman between 50 and 59 years old with acute or convalescent COVID-19.

Ten or more counts support this clone. This chain uses TRBV6-5 with TRBJ2-7; TRBD1 matches at 7 bases. The CDR3 extends over 15 amino acids. The germline V gene has CDR1 MNHEY and CDR2 SVGAGI. Unmatched junction bases numbered 11, after V lost 6 bases and J lost 3 bases. As DNA, the CDR3 is TGTGCCAGCAGGCAGTCCGGGACAGCCTACTACGAGCAGTACTTC. This gives the protein CASRQSGTAYYEQYF.

V and J are TRBV19 and TRBJ1-5; 12 nucleotides match TRBD1. The V gene end was trimmed by 4 bases and the J gene end by 5 bases; junction bases not matched to a gene: 6. Germline-derived CDR1 and CDR2 are LNHDA and SQIVND (reference sequence). The CDR3 loop spans 16 amino acids. The CDR3 loop is CASSRPGQGAYQPQHF. The DNA for the CDR3 is TGTGCCAGTAGTAGACCGGGACAGGGGGCCTATCAGCCCCAGCATTTT.

The chain uses TRBV3-1 (or the pseudogene TRBV3-2) and TRBJ2-1; 11 bases fit TRBD2. Germline V gene lookup returns CDR1 LGHDT and CDR2 YNNKEL (reference sequence). The CDR3 contains 13 residues. The V gene end was trimmed by 6 bases and the J gene end by 6 bases; junction bases not matched to a gene: 1. Written as DNA, the CDR3 is TGTGCCAGCAGGCTAGCGGGAGGCAATGAGCAGTTCTTC. Translated, it gives CASRLAGGNEQFF.

This chain links TRBV7-2 with TRBJ2-7; the D gene is possibly TRBD1 (6 bases). Germline V CDR1 and CDR2: SGHTA, FQGNSA. This CDR3 has 14 amino acids. V lost 5 bases and J 4 bases, leaving 15 bases between the germline ends. Written as DNA, the CDR3 is TGTGCCAGCAGCCACCAAACAGGGTCGTACGAGCAGTACTTC. Amino acids: CASSHQTGSYEQYF. Variable domain in full (rest from reference TRBV7-2 and TRBJ2-7): GAGVSQSPSNKVTEKGKDVELRCDPISGHTALYWYRQSLGQGLEFLIYFQGNSAPDKSGLPSDRFSAERTGGSVSTLTIQRTQQEDSAVYLCASSHQTGSYEQYFGPGTRLTVT.

The chain couples TRBV5-5 to TRBJ2-5; TRBD1 is a possible D gene (8 bases). Per germline, CDR1 SGHKS and CDR2 YYEKEE (reference sequence). Trimming shortened V by 3 bases and J by 5 bases, and 14 bases separated the two germline ends. This CDR3 has 14 amino acids. CDR3 coding DNA: TGTGCCAGCAGCTCCGGACAGGGAGGGGAGACCCAGTACTTC. Translated: CASSSGQGGETQYF.

The V call is TRBV15, the J call TRBJ2-3, with 8 positions matching TRBD2. The germline V gene encodes CDR1 LNHNV and CDR2 YYDKDF (reference sequence). The CDR3 loop spans 17 amino acids. Trimming took 0 bases from V and 4 from J; bases not matched to a gene: 9. The CDR3 spells CATSRDGGKRGSDTQYF. CDR3 nucleotides: TGTGCCACCAGCAGAGATGGGGGGAAGCGGGGGTCAGATACGCAGTATTTT.

The chain carries TRBV19 and TRBJ1-3, with 7 bases aligning to TRBD1. Germline loops: CDR1 LNHDA, CDR2 SQIVND (reference sequence). The CDR3 is 15 residues long. Unmatched junction bases numbered 7, after V lost 5 bases and J lost 3 bases. Here the CDR3 reads CASSAQRTGGNTIYF. CDR3 bases: TGTGCCAGTAGTGCGCAGCGGACAGGTGGAAACACCATATATTTT.

The rearrangement uses TRBV4-2 and TRBJ2-2; TRBD2 matches 9 bases. The CDR3 spans 16 residues. V shed 3 bases and J 2 bases; nucleotides not matched to a gene: 4. Per germline, CDR1 LGHNA and CDR2 YNFKEQ. The CDR3 region has the DNA TGTGCCAGCAGCCAGCTGACTAGCGGAAACACCGGGGAGCTGTTTTTT. Its protein is CASSQLTSGNTGELFF.